The 30 T cell receptor beta chains in this list originate from one sample, sequenced in a study of T cell repertoires in cytomegalovirus infection. From the reads, TCRdb called clonotypes with MiXCR, one entry per CDR3 protein. Here the sample spans some 600,000 distinct CDR3 sequences, roughly a quarter being singletons. The sequenced sample was CD8+ T cells from PBMCs. These receptors were obtained from a human donor in good health (CMV status not recorded). Some clones in this sample may be carry-over from other donors' samples.

The CDR3 loop is CASSVQYSNTGELFF. DNA of the CDR3: TGTGCCAGCAGCGTTCAGTATTCGAACACCGGGGAGCTGTTTTTT. The rearrangement links TRBV9 to TRBJ2-2, with unresolved D. The CDR3 loop spans 15 amino acids. V lost 2 bases, J lost 0 bases, and 8 bases lay in between. The germline V gene encodes CDR1 SGDLS and CDR2 YYNGEE.

This chain links TRBV6-2 or TRBV6-3 with TRBJ2-3; D is undetermined. The CDR3 spans 14 residues. Germline CDR1 and CDR2: MNHEY and SVGEGT. Trimming left V 0 bases short and J 4 bases short, with 8 bases between. The CDR3 region is CASSYSKPSDTQYF. The DNA of the CDR3 is TGTGCCAGCAGTTACTCGAAACCGTCAGATACGCAGTATTTT.

This clonotype turned up a few times. The gene calls are TRBV27 and TRBJ2-2; D is possibly TRBD2 (5 bases). Trimming shortened V by 0 bases and J by 3 bases, and 14 bases separated the two germline ends. The CDR3 length is 17 residues. The germline V gene encodes CDR1 MNHEY and CDR2 SMNVEV (reference sequence). The CDR3 region is CASSLSVPGWDTGELFF. CDR3 in DNA: TGTGCCAGCAGTTTATCGGTTCCGGGGTGGGACACCGGGGAGCTGTTTTTT.

The chain combines TRBV29-1 with TRBJ2-3; 10 bases match TRBD2. This CDR3 contains 13 residues. Trimming took 5 bases from V and 1 from J; bases not matched to a gene: 0. From germline, CDR1 is SQVTM and CDR2 ANQGSEA. The CDR3 nucleotides are TGCAGCGTTAGCGGGGGGGGCACAGATACGCAGTATTTT. This codes for CSVSGGGTDTQYF.

The gene calls are TRBV6-6 and TRBJ2-1; D not certain. Trimming removed 6 bases from V and 0 bases from J, with 12 bases in between. CDR3 length: 15 residues. In germline, CDR1 is MNHNY, CDR2 SVGAGI (reference sequence). CDR3 DNA: TGTGCCAGCAGCCACTTGATGAGCTCCTACAATGAGCAGTTCTTC. Amino acid sequence: CASSHLMSSYNEQFF.

This clonotype was recorded many times. The V gene is TRBV6-5, the J gene TRBJ1-2; D is undetermined. The CDR3 runs 14 residues. The V gene lost 0 bases and the J gene lost 3 bases, with 8 bases spanning the gap. Germline V lookup: CDR1 MNHEY, CDR2 SVGAGI. The CDR3 nucleotides read TGTGCCAGCAGTTACTCCGGCAGCGACTATGGCTACACCTTC. It encodes CASSYSGSDYGYTF.

This clonotype was recorded once. This sequence joins TRBV20-1 and TRBJ2-7; 7 nucleotides agree with TRBD1. The ends lost 4 bases at V and 2 bases at J; junction bases unmatched: 8. CDR3 length equals 14 residues. The V gene's germline CDR1 is DFQATT and CDR2 SNEGSKA (reference sequence). CDR3 sequence (DNA): TGCAGTGCTACAGACAGGGTTGAGGCCTACGAGCAGTACTTC. Translating it yields CSATDRVEAYEQYF.

In its sample, this clonotype was seen a few times. V usage is TRBV14 and J usage is TRBJ2-5; D may be TRBD2 (6 bases). V was pared by 7 bases and J by 2 bases, with 14 bases between. CDR1 and CDR2 from the germline V gene are SGHDN and FVKESK. The CDR3 extends over 14 amino acids. The CDR3 here is CASTLTGTQETQYF. CDR3 DNA sequence: TGTGCCAGCACCCTGACCGGGACTCAAGAGACCCAGTACTTC.

This clonotype was picked up many times. The chain has TRBV7-8 and TRBJ2-5; D perhaps matches TRBD1 (7 bases). The CDR3 has 15 residues. From germline, CDR1 is SGHVS and CDR2 FQNEAQ. Trimming removed 5 bases from V and 2 bases from J, with 15 bases in between. The CDR3 region is CASSRRAGGQETQYF. CDR3 in DNA: TGTGCCAGCAGCCGGAGGGCAGGGGGGCAAGAGACCCAGTACTTC.

This clonotype was picked up many times. The chain recombines TRBV28 with TRBJ2-3; D tentatively reads TRBD1 or TRBD2 (5 bases each). The CDR3 runs 12 residues. Between the trimmed V and J ends, which lost 6 bases and 10 bases, there was a span of 14 bases. The germline gives CDR1 MDHEN, CDR2 SYDVKM. CDR3 residues: CASSAPGPAQYF. The CDR3 DNA is TGTGCCAGCAGCGCTCCGGGACCTGCGCAGTATTTT.

The chain couples TRBV2 to TRBJ2-7; D is possibly TRBD1 or TRBD2 (5 bases each). CDR1 and CDR2 from the germline V gene are SNHLY and FYNNEI. The V gene lost 4 bases and the J gene lost 2 bases, with 12 bases spanning the gap. The CDR3 consists of 14 residues. CDR3 in DNA: TGTGCCAGCAGTGTACAGGTCGGGACCTACGAGCAGTACGTC. It encodes CASSVQVGTYEQYV.

The chain employs TRBV4-3 and TRBJ1-6, with TRBD1 as a possible D gene (5 bases). Germline V CDR1 and CDR2: LGHNA, YSLEER. This CDR3 contains 14 residues. V dropped 7 bases and J dropped 7 bases, with 14 bases sitting between them. The CDR3 reads CASTFLGENSPLHF. CDR3 nucleotide sequence: TGCGCCAGCACGTTCTTGGGGGAGAATTCACCCCTCCACTTT.

The genes are TRBV23-1 and TRBJ1-5; 8 bases map to TRBD1. TRBV23-1 is an ORF, with its function uncertain. Trimming at V came to 4 bases and at J to 2 bases, leaving 7 bases not matched to a gene. The CDR3 is 16 amino acids. The CDR3 DNA sequence: TGCGCCAGCAGTCCAACGGACAGGGAGGGCAATCAGCCCCAGCATTTT. This sequence encodes CASSPTDREGNQPQHF.

To note about this clonotype: This may stem from a read error, because a much larger clone lies one nucleotide away. J is TRBJ2-2 and V is TRBV6-2 or TRBV6-3, with D perhaps TRBD2 (5 bases). Germline V gene data show CDR1 as MNHEY and CDR2 as SVGEGT. The CDR3 runs to 15 residues. CDR3: CASKRLGWYTGELVF. In DNA form, the CDR3 reads TGTGCCAGCAAGCGTCTCGGGTGGTACACCGGGGAGCTGGTTTTT.

About this clonotype itself: A much larger clone differs by one base, so this may be a read error. V usage is TRBV4-1 and J usage is TRBJ2-3, with D hard to call. The CDR3 extends over 16 amino acids. CDR1 and CDR2 from the germline V gene are MGHRA and YSYEKL. The CDR3 loop is CANSQAISSSTDTQYF. DNA of the CDR3: TGCGCCAACAGCCAGGCTATTTCATCTAGCACAGATACGCAGTATTTT.

Only a few counts were recorded for this clonotype. CDR3 DNA: TGTGCCAGCTTATCAGGGAGGATGACAGATACGCAGTATTTT. It codes for CASLSGRMTDTQYF. This rearrangement joins TRBV2 to TRBJ2-3; possibly TRBD2 for D (6 bases). This CDR3 comprises 14 residues. The germline V gene has CDR1 SNHLY and CDR2 FYNNEI. Trimming pared 8 bases from V and 3 bases from J, leaving 15 bases between.

This clonotype has more than one count but fewer than ten. The DNA for the CDR3 is TGTGCCAGCAGCCACGAAGAACCCTACGAGCAGTACTTC. The encoded protein is CASSHEEPYEQYF. The J gene is TRBJ2-7, the V gene TRBV7-2, with D hard to call. Trimming removed 5 bases from V and 2 bases from J, with 10 bases in between. Germline V gene data show CDR1 as SGHTA and CDR2 as FQGNSA. The CDR3 consists of 13 residues.

J is TRBJ2-2 and V is TRBV29-1; no firm D call. Germline V CDR1 and CDR2: SQVTM, ANQGSEA. The CDR3 runs 14 residues. V was pared by 2 bases and J by 0 bases, with 7 bases between. The CDR3 sequence: CSVERVANTGELFF. CDR3 nucleotides: TGCAGCGTTGAAAGGGTTGCGAACACCGGGGAGCTGTTTTTT.

This chain joins TRBV19 and TRBJ1-5; D call uncertain. V was cut by 1 base and J by 4 bases, with 8 bases left in between. Germline CDR1 reads LNHDA; CDR2 reads SQIVND (reference sequence). There are 14 residues in the CDR3. CDR3 DNA: TGTGCCAGTAGTATAGCGTCGTATAATCAGCCCCAGCATTTT. Its protein product is CASSIASYNQPQHF.

With regard to this clonotype: A much bigger clone sits one base away, suggesting this may be a read error. The chain carries TRBV19 and TRBJ1-1; no reliable D call. The V end was cut by 3 bases, the J end by 0 bases, with 5 bases between. CDR1 is LNHDA and CDR2 is SQIVND in the germline V gene (reference sequence). CDR3 length: 13 residues. This chain's CDR3 is CASSMALNTEAFF. The CDR3 region has the DNA TGTGCCAGTAGTATGGCGTTGAACACTGAAGCTTTCTTT.

This clonotype has ten or more counts. The chain uses TRBV27 and TRBJ1-3, with 9 bases identical to TRBD1. The CDR3 has 19 residues. The ends lost 4 bases at V and 0 bases at J; junction bases unmatched: 13. CDR1 is MNHEY, CDR2 SMNVEV, per germline (reference sequence). The CDR3 here is CASSSTGQGSPSSGNTIYF. The DNA for the CDR3 is TGTGCCAGCAGTTCTACGGGACAGGGTTCCCCGAGCTCTGGAAACACCATATATTTT.

Many counts were recorded for this clonotype. V and J are TRBV7-8 and TRBJ2-5, with a tentative D call TRBD1 (5 bases). V was clipped by 4 bases and J by 3 bases, with 18 bases between them. The CDR3 consists of 16 residues. CDR1 SGHVS and CDR2 FQNEAQ come from the germline V gene. DNA for the CDR3: TGTGCCAGCAGCTCCCAGGGTCTGGGATGGGAAGAGACCCAGTACTTC. It codes for CASSSQGLGWEETQYF. The full variable domain, its missing parts supplied by reference TRBV7-8 and TRBJ2-5, is GAGVSQSPRYKVAKRGQDVALRCDPISGHVSLFWYQQALGQGPEFLTYFQNEAQLDKSGLPSDRFFAERPEGSVSTLKIQRTQQEDSAVYLCASSSQGLGWEETQYFGPGTRLLVL.

The chain carries TRBV20-1 and TRBJ1-5; D not resolved. The ends were cut back, 0 bases at V and 3 bases at J, with 9 bases in the middle. The germline gives CDR1 DFQATT, CDR2 SNEGSKA (reference sequence). The CDR3 has 14 residues. The CDR3 reads CSARDPGFNQPQHF. The CDR3, as DNA: TGCAGTGCTAGAGATCCAGGCTTCAATCAGCCCCAGCATTTT.

This clonotype was counted ten times or more. CDR3 DNA: TGTGCCAGCAGTGATTGGACAGGCCCTGAGCAGTACGTC. As protein: CASSDWTGPEQYV. The V call is TRBV28, the J call TRBJ2-7; 7 nucleotides match TRBD1. Germline lookup yields CDR1 MDHEN and CDR2 SYDVKM. The CDR3 sequence is 13 residues long. Trimming at V came to 5 bases and at J to 7 bases, leaving 8 bases not matched to a gene.

With regard to this clonotype: At one boundary the junction diverges from the germline segment, which might be a read error. This rearrangement joins TRBV28 to TRBJ1-6; D remains unclear. This CDR3 contains 15 residues. Germline assignment: CDR1 MDHEN and CDR2 SYDVKM. The CDR3 DNA sequence: TGTGCCAGCGACTTGGGGAGCTCCTATAATTCACCCCTCCGCTTT. This encodes CASDLGSSYNSPLRF. The full variable domain, rest sourced from reference TRBV28 and TRBJ1-6, is DVKVTQSSRYLVKRTGEKVFLECVQDMDHENMFWYRQDPGLGLRLIYFSYDVKMKEKGDIPEGYSVSREKKERFSLILESASTNQTSMYLCASDLGSSYNSPLRFGNGTRLTVT.

The table lists this clonotype with many counts. The chain employs TRBV12-3 or TRBV12-4 and TRBJ2-1, with 8 bases aligning to TRBD1. Losses at the gene ends were 6 bases for V and 2 bases for J; bases not matched to a gene: 9. The length of the CDR3 is 16 residues. CDR3 in DNA: TGTGCCAGCAGCCTTTCGACAGGGGCCCCCTACAATGAGCAGTTCTTC. It translates to CASSLSTGAPYNEQFF.

As for this clonotype: A much larger clone sits a single nucleotide away, making a read error possible. The chain links TRBV7-9 to TRBJ2-3; D gene uncertain. CDR3 length: 16 residues. The V and J ends lost 7 bases and 6 bases respectively, with 23 bases between them. Germline V lookup: CDR1 SEHNR, CDR2 FQNEAQ (reference sequence). The DNA of the CDR3 is TGTGCCAGCAACCCCACCGACTCATCAAGCCGGGATACGCAGTATTTT. Its protein is CASNPTDSSSRDTQYF.

This clonotype has only a few counts. This sequence joins TRBV7-6 and TRBJ2-7; no reliable D call. The CDR3 runs to 14 residues. The V gene's germline CDR1 is SGHVS and CDR2 FNYEAQ. V was clipped by 1 base and J by 5 bases, with 12 bases between them. CDR3 amino acids: CASSLVAGLHEQYF. CDR3 in DNA: TGTGCCAGCAGCTTAGTAGCAGGTCTGCACGAGCAGTACTTC.

This clonotype was detected ten times or more. The rearrangement uses TRBV10-3 and TRBJ1-1, with D tentatively TRBD1 (5 bases). Germline V gene data show CDR1 as ENHRY and CDR2 as SYGVKD. The CDR3 loop spans 12 amino acids. V lost 8 bases and J lost 0, with 7 bases in between. This CDR3 is CAIAGLNTEAFF. The DNA of the CDR3 is TGTGCCATCGCAGGGTTGAACACTGAAGCTTTCTTT.

This sequence joins TRBV6-7 and TRBJ2-4, with D possibly TRBD2 on 6 matching bases. TRBV6-7 qualifies as an ORF whose function is uncertain. The CDR3 totals 15 residues. V gave up 0 bases and J gave up 0 bases, with 6 bases separating them. CDR3 DNA: TGTGCCAGCAGTTACTCGGGACTAGCCAAAAACATTCAGTACTTC. Its translation is CASSYSGLAKNIQYF.